One and the same sample provided the 18 T cell receptor beta chains below, sequenced in a study of T-cell memory formation after mild COVID-19. MiXCR was run by TCRdb on the 5' RACE reads, yielding one entry per CDR3 protein. Counted here are roughly 42,000 distinct CDR3 sequences, roughly 8% occurring once; the ten biggest clones make up about 1.4%. The sample taken for sequencing was PBMCs or a T cell subset sorted from them (not recorded which). The receptors were gathered from a man younger than 35 who had mild COVID-19 (a few samples of this study predate the infection). Cell type and time point are not known.

The rearrangement uses TRBV6-2 or TRBV6-3 and TRBJ1-6, with unresolved D. The length of the CDR3 is 11 residues. In germline, CDR1 is MNHEY, CDR2 SVGEGT. V shed 6 bases and J shed 7 bases, with 4 bases lying between them. The CDR3 reads CASSRNSPLHF. The CDR3 nucleotides are TGTGCCAGCAGCCGGAATTCACCCCTCCACTTT.

The V and J genes are TRBV11-2 and TRBJ2-3; 7 bases map to TRBD1. The junction had 3 bases not matched to a gene; V was cut back by 4 bases and J by 2 bases. CDR3 length equals 14 residues. CDR1 and CDR2 (germline): SGHAT, FQNNGV. The CDR3 region has the DNA TGTGCCAGCAGCTCGGACAGGTTCACAGATACGCAGTATTTT. This encodes CASSSDRFTDTQYF.

The sample holds many counts of this clonotype. This chain joins TRBV6-6 and TRBJ2-7; D perhaps matches TRBD1 (6 bases). With 2 bases removed from V and 4 bases from J, the gap between germline ends came to 12 bases. This CDR3 contains 14 residues. Germline-derived CDR1 and CDR2 are MNHNY and SVGAGI (reference sequence). In DNA form, the CDR3 reads TGTGCCAGCAGTTACCGGCCCCAGGGGTACGAGCAGTACGTC. Translation gives CASSYRPQGYEQYV.

V usage is TRBV2 and J usage is TRBJ1-1; D is possibly TRBD1 (5 bases). The CDR3 runs to 16 residues. CDR1 and CDR2 from the germline V gene are SNHLY and FYNNEI. Trimming pared 7 bases from V and 1 base from J, leaving 19 bases between. CDR3 residues: CASTGRRGPRNTEAFF. The CDR3 nucleotides read TGTGCCAGCACTGGGAGGAGGGGCCCCAGGAACACTGAAGCTTTCTTT. The full variable domain, completed using reference TRBV2 and TRBJ1-1, is EPEVTQTPSHQVTQMGQEVILRCVPISNHLYFYWYRQILGQKVEFLVSFYNNEISEKSEIFDDQFSVERPDGSNFTLKIRSTKLEDSAMYFCASTGRRGPRNTEAFFGQGTRLTVV.

This clonotype was seen many times. The chain carries TRBV7-8 and TRBJ2-1, with 7 bases that match TRBD2. The CDR3 has 16 amino acids. Germline loops: CDR1 SGHVS, CDR2 FQNEAQ. J gave up 6 bases and V 6 bases, and 14 bases lay outside the gene matches. CDR3 region: CASSGALAVITNEQFF. As DNA, the CDR3 is TGTGCCAGCAGTGGGGCCCTAGCGGTAATTACCAATGAGCAGTTCTTC.

This chain links TRBV18 with TRBJ1-1; perhaps TRBD1 as D (6 bases). CDR1 is KGHSH, CDR2 LQKENI, per germline. CDR3 length equals 13 residues. Between the trimmed V and J ends, which lost 4 bases and 3 bases, there was a span of 9 bases. The CDR3 spells CASSQGVDTEAFF. In nucleotides, the CDR3 is TGTGCCAGCTCACAGGGGGTAGACACTGAAGCTTTCTTT.

This chain joins TRBV27 and TRBJ2-3; 7 bases are shared with TRBD2. This CDR3 has 15 residues. J gave up 4 bases and V 5 bases, and 9 bases lay outside the gene matches. Germline V CDR1 and CDR2: MNHEY, SMNVEV (reference sequence). The CDR3 nucleotides read TGTGCCAGCAGTCTCACCGGGACTACTGCAGATACGCAGTATTTT. The encoded protein is CASSLTGTTADTQYF.

The V gene is TRBV7-2, the J gene TRBJ1-4; D not certain. CDR3 length: 14 amino acids. V lost 4 bases and J lost 4, with 10 bases in between. Germline V CDR1 and CDR2: SGHTA, FQGNSA. The CDR3: CASSSTAINEKLFF. DNA of the CDR3: TGTGCCAGCAGCTCGACGGCCATTAATGAAAAACTGTTTTTT. Variable domain in full (rest from reference TRBV7-2 and TRBJ1-4): GAGVSQSPSNKVTEKGKDVELRCDPISGHTALYWYRQSLGQGLEFLIYFQGNSAPDKSGLPSDRFSAERTGGSVSTLTIQRTQQEDSAVYLCASSSTAINEKLFFGSGTQLSVL.

The J gene is TRBJ2-1, the V gene TRBV20-1; D ambiguous. CDR1 and CDR2 from the germline V gene are DFQATT and SNEGSKA (reference sequence). Trimming took 0 bases from V and 6 from J, leaving 12 bases between them. The CDR3 covers 14 residues. Here the CDR3 DNA reads TGCAGTGCTAGAGAGGGGTCCGGAAGCAATGAGCAGTTCTTC. This gives the protein CSAREGSGSNEQFF.

This clonotype occurred a few times. The chain employs TRBV2 and TRBJ2-7, with 8 bases identical to TRBD1. CDR3 length equals 13 residues. Trimming took 8 bases from V and 6 from J; bases not matched to a gene: 9. In germline, CDR1 is SNHLY, CDR2 FYNNEI. The CDR3 spells CASGPDRGPEQYV. DNA of the CDR3: TGTGCCAGCGGACCCGACAGGGGACCCGAGCAGTACGTC.

This clonotype was counted many times. V and J are TRBV4-1 and TRBJ1-4, with TRBD1 as a possible D gene (5 bases). The CDR3 has 15 residues. The germline CDR1 and CDR2 sequences are MGHRA and YSYEKL. V gave up 0 bases and J gave up 7 bases, with 12 bases separating them. The CDR3 spells CASSQEWGVGEKLFF. The CDR3 DNA is TGCGCCAGCAGCCAAGAATGGGGGGTCGGTGAAAAACTGTTTTTT.

This sequence joins TRBV6-2 or TRBV6-3 and TRBJ1-2, with unresolved D. The CDR3 totals 12 residues. Trimming removed 0 bases at V and 8 bases at J, with 7 bases between. Germline V gives CDR1 MNHEY, CDR2 SVGEGT. In DNA form, the CDR3 reads TGTGCCAGCAGTTACTCGACGTACGGCTACACCTTC. Translation gives CASSYSTYGYTF.

This clonotype was observed a handful of times. V gene TRBV29-1 combines with J gene TRBJ1-5, with D hard to call. Between the trimmed V and J ends, which lost 5 bases and 4 bases, there was a span of 12 bases. Germline lookup yields CDR1 SQVTM and CDR2 ANQGSEA. The CDR3 length is 13 residues. This CDR3 is CSVLVGVNQPQHF. The CDR3 DNA follows: TGCAGCGTTCTAGTGGGAGTGAATCAGCCCCAGCATTTT.

Details on this clonotype: The CDR3 does not end in the conserved phenylalanine or tryptophan, so this is likely a read error. The chain uses TRBV7-9 and TRBJ2-7; D is unresolved. The CDR3 spans 13 residues. Trimming left V 0 bases short and J 6 bases short, with 9 bases between. The germline CDR1 and CDR2 sequences are SEHNR and FQNEAQ (reference sequence). CDR3 in amino acids: CASSLASVSEQYL. CDR3 in DNA: TGTGCCAGCAGCTTAGCGTCGGTTTCCGAGCAGTACTTA.

This chain links TRBV2 with TRBJ2-1; TRBD1 matches at 10 bases. The V gene end was trimmed by 4 bases and the J gene end by 6 bases; junction bases not matched to a gene: 12. This CDR3 contains 17 residues. Germline V gene lookup returns CDR1 SNHLY and CDR2 FYNNEI. DNA for the CDR3: TGTGCCAGCAGTGGGGCCGCCGGGACAGGGGAGGTCAATGAGCAGTTCTTC. Translating gives CASSGAAGTGEVNEQFF.

The sample holds a few counts of this clonotype. The rearrangement uses TRBV2 and TRBJ2-2, with 7 bases that match TRBD2. Per the germline V gene, CDR1 is SNHLY and CDR2 is FYNNEI. V was pared by 5 bases and J by 4 bases, with 7 bases of the junction left unmatched. The CDR3 length is 15 residues. The DNA of the CDR3 is TGTGCCAGCAGTAAGCTAGCGGCGCTCACCGGGGAGCTGTTTTTT. Its translation: CASSKLAALTGELFF. Drawing the rest from reference TRBV2 and TRBJ2-2, the complete variable domain is EPEVTQTPSHQVTQMGQEVILRCVPISNHLYFYWYRQILGQKVEFLVSFYNNEISEKSEIFDDQFSVERPDGSNFTLKIRSTKLEDSAMYFCASSKLAALTGELFFGEGSRLTVL.

This clonotype turned up a few times. CDR3 DNA sequence: TGTGCCAGCAGCTTAGTGGGCAGGGGGATAGATTCACCCCTCCACTTT. As protein: CASSLVGRGIDSPLHF. The chain joins TRBV7-2 to TRBJ1-6; 7 bases are a match to TRBD1. Germline loops: CDR1 SGHTA, CDR2 FQGNSA. The CDR3 consists of 16 residues. Trimming removed 1 base from V and 8 bases from J; junction bases left unmatched: 8. The whole variable domain, remainder taken from reference TRBV7-2 and TRBJ1-6, is GAGVSQSPSNKVTEKGKDVELRCDPISGHTALYWYRQSLGQGLEFLIYFQGNSAPDKSGLPSDRFSAERTGGSVSTLTIQRTQQEDSAVYLCASSLVGRGIDSPLHFGNGTRLTVT.

The V and J genes are TRBV2 and TRBJ1-6, with 8 bases fitting TRBD1. Per germline, CDR1 SNHLY and CDR2 FYNNEI. The CDR3 consists of 12 residues. Trimming at V came to 6 bases and at J to 10 bases, leaving 2 bases not matched to a gene. CDR3 residues: CASRGTGSPLHF. For the CDR3, the DNA is TGTGCCAGCAGAGGGACAGGATCACCCCTCCACTTT.